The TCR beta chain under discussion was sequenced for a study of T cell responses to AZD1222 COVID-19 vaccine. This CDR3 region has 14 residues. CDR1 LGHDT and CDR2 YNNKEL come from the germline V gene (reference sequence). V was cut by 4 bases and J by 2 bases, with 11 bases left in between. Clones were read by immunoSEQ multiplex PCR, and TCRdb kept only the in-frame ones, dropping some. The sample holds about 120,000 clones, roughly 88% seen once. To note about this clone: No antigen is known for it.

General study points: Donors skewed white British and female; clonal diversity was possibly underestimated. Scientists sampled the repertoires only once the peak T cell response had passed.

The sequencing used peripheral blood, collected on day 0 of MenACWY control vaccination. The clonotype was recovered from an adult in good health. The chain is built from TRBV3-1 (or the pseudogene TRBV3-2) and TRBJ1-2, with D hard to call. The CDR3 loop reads CASSPRFKNYGYTF. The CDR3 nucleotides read TGTGCCAGCAGCCCTCGCTTCAAGAACTATGGCTACACCTTC.